Listed here are 31 T cell receptor beta chains from one sample, sequenced in a study of blood T cells in healthy people across ages. With a J-beta primer mix and a sample-barcoded 5' primer, a second PCR ran about 7 to 11 cycles. Each CDR3 protein gets one entry after TCRdb re-called the 5' RACE reads with MiXCR. This sample carries more than 1,400,000 distinct CDR3 sequences, 42% of them seen once, and the ten largest clones take 7.9%. Material: blood. The receptors come from a woman aged 18-29 years in good health.

This clonotype showed up many times. This chain links TRBV20-1 with TRBJ2-1; 9 bases agree with TRBD2. The CDR3 is 16 amino acids. V shed 6 bases, J shed 6 bases, and the junction held 15 bases outside the gene matches. Germline assignment: CDR1 DFQATT and CDR2 SNEGSKA (reference sequence). CDR3 coding DNA: TGCAGTGCCCCGGGACATAGCGGGAGCTTTTCCAATGAGCAGTTCTTC. Amino acid sequence: CSAPGHSGSFSNEQFF.

This clonotype has more than one count but fewer than ten. This chain connects TRBV7-4 to TRBJ2-1; D is uncertain. Germline lookup yields CDR1 SGHVT and CDR2 SQSDAQ. Trimming took 0 bases from V and 3 from J, leaving 15 bases between them. The CDR3 spans 17 residues. The CDR3 region is CASSLARASSSYNEQFF. The CDR3, as DNA: TGTGCCAGCAGCTTAGCTCGGGCGTCTTCGAGCTACAATGAGCAGTTCTTC.

This chain links TRBV6-5 with TRBJ1-3; 7 nucleotides align to TRBD1. The CDR3 contains 17 residues. The germline V gene has CDR1 MNHEY and CDR2 SVGAGI. J lost 0 bases, V lost 2 bases, and 7 bases had no gene match. DNA for the CDR3: TGTGCCAGCAGTTACGGTGGGACAGTAAGCTCTGGAAACACCATATATTTT. As protein: CASSYGGTVSSGNTIYF.

The CDR3 region is CASSVPAGYEQYF. The CDR3 DNA reads TGTGCCAGCAGCGTACCCGCGGGCTACGAGCAGTACTTC. The chain couples TRBV6-2 or TRBV6-3 to TRBJ2-7; D is perhaps TRBD2 (5 bases). The ends were cut back, 6 bases at V and 3 bases at J, with 12 bases in the middle. The CDR3 is 13 amino acids. From germline, CDR1 is MNHEY and CDR2 SVGEGT.

CDR3 amino acids: CASSSTGIEQYF. The CDR3 DNA is TGTGCCAGCAGCTCGACAGGGATCGAGCAGTACTTC. This chain uses TRBV7-6 with TRBJ2-7, with 7 positions matching TRBD1. The V and J ends lost 4 bases and 6 bases, in that order; junction bases with no gene match: 3. Germline assignment: CDR1 SGHVS and CDR2 FNYEAQ. The CDR3 has 12 amino acids.

This sequence joins TRBV20-1 and TRBJ2-4, with a tentative D call TRBD1 (6 bases). The end of the DNA fits TRBJ2-7 better, so the J call may be wrong. The germline V gene encodes CDR1 DFQATT and CDR2 SNEGSKA (reference sequence). CDR3 length: 14 residues. Here the CDR3 reads CSAAGQGRVYEQYF. CDR3 DNA: TGCAGTGCGGCTGGGCAGGGGCGGGTCTACGAGCAGTACTTC.

This sequence joins TRBV6-5 and TRBJ2-2, with TRBD1 matching over 8 bases. Per the germline V gene, CDR1 is MNHEY and CDR2 is SVGAGI. V was pared by 4 bases and J by 1 base, with 8 bases of the junction left unmatched. The CDR3 has 17 residues. CDR3 nucleotide sequence: TGTGCCAGCAGTTCCCCTGCCGGGACAGGGAACACCGGGGAGCTGTTTTTT. Its translation is CASSSPAGTGNTGELFF.

Only a few counts were recorded for this clonotype. The chain combines TRBV10-2 with TRBJ2-7; the D gene is possibly TRBD1 (6 bases). The CDR3 has 19 residues. Trimming took 4 bases from V and 2 from J, leaving 27 bases between them. CDR1 and CDR2 from the germline V gene are WSHSY and SAAADI. The CDR3 protein is CASSGYRVEGVGATYEQYF. CDR3 bases: TGCGCCAGCAGTGGATACAGGGTTGAAGGGGTCGGGGCCACCTACGAGCAGTACTTC.

This clonotype has at least ten counts. This chain uses TRBV7-9 with TRBJ2-5, with a possible D match to TRBD2 (5 bases). Looked up from germline, CDR1 is SEHNR and CDR2 is FQNEAQ (reference sequence). This CDR3 spans 12 amino acids. V was clipped by 6 bases and J by 5 bases, with 10 bases between them. The CDR3 sequence: CASSGLGETQYF. In nucleotides, the CDR3 is TGTGCCAGCAGTGGACTTGGGGAGACCCAGTACTTC.

V usage is TRBV11-3 and J usage is TRBJ2-3, with 12 bases identical to TRBD2. V lost 4 bases, J lost 2 bases, and 4 bases stayed unmatched. Germline V CDR1 and CDR2: SGHNT, YENEEA. The CDR3 totals 16 residues. CDR3 coding DNA: TGTGCCAGCAGCTCGACTAGCGGGAGAACCACAGATACGCAGTATTTT. It encodes CASSSTSGRTTDTQYF.

This clonotype has ten or more counts. V is TRBV6-1 and J is TRBJ2-7; D remains unclear. Germline V gives CDR1 MNHNS, CDR2 SASEGT. CDR3 length: 11 amino acids. Trimming shortened V by 5 bases and J by 3 bases, and 5 bases separated the two germline ends. The CDR3 reads CASSHYYEQYF. CDR3 bases: TGTGCCAGCAGTCATTACTACGAGCAGTACTTC.

This clonotype was observed a few times. V and J are TRBV2 and TRBJ1-5; D perhaps matches TRBD1 (6 bases). V was trimmed by 6 bases and J by 3 bases, leaving 18 bases between them. Germline V gene data show CDR1 as SNHLY and CDR2 as FYNNEI. CDR3 length equals 16 residues. The CDR3 bases are TGTGCCAGCAGGCAGGAACAGGGCCTAATCAATCAGCCCCAGCATTTT. Translating gives CASRQEQGLINQPQHF.

Only a few counts were recorded for this clonotype. This sequence joins TRBV6-6 and TRBJ1-4; 7 positions agree with TRBD1. CDR3 length equals 13 residues. Trimming at V came to 6 bases and at J to 5 bases, leaving 3 bases not matched to a gene. Germline loops: CDR1 MNHNY, CDR2 SVGAGI (reference sequence). CDR3: CASRQGSNEKLFF. In DNA, the CDR3 is TGTGCCAGCAGACAGGGGTCGAATGAAAAACTGTTTTTT.

CDR3 amino acids: CASSQPRTVKIYNEQFF. CDR3 in DNA: TGCGCCAGCAGCCAACCCCGGACAGTAAAAATCTACAATGAGCAGTTCTTC. J is TRBJ2-1 and V is TRBV4-1, with D tentatively TRBD1 (6 bases). CDR3 size: 17 residues. Per the germline V gene, CDR1 is MGHRA and CDR2 is YSYEKL. V shed 2 bases and J shed 3 bases, with 17 bases lying between them.

This clonotype was counted only a few times. The chain employs TRBV5-4 and TRBJ1-2; perhaps TRBD1 as D (5 bases). V lost 4 bases and J lost 4, with 14 bases in between. The CDR3 has 14 amino acids. The germline CDR1 and CDR2 sequences are SGHNT and YYREEE (reference sequence). CDR3 loop: CASSVRDGSYGYTF. Here the CDR3 DNA reads TGTGCCAGCAGCGTCCGGGACGGAAGCTATGGCTACACCTTC.

This clonotype has just a few counts. CDR3 in DNA: TGTGCCAGCAGCCGAGCCAGGTGGCTAGCGGACCAAGAGACCCAGTACTTC. Amino acids: CASSRARWLADQETQYF. This chain connects TRBV7-9 to TRBJ2-5; the match to TRBD2 covers 7 bases. The CDR3 sequence is 17 residues long. The trim removed 5 bases at V and 0 bases at J, leaving 12 bases unmatched. Per germline, CDR1 SEHNR and CDR2 FQNEAQ (reference sequence).

This clonotype appeared many times. The rearrangement links TRBV12-3 or TRBV12-4 to TRBJ2-5; no clear D gene. The CDR3 totals 14 residues. Trimming pared 2 bases from V and 4 bases from J, leaving 11 bases between. The CDR3 DNA is TGTGCCAGCAGTTTATCCCAGACCAGAGAGACCCAGTACTTC. Amino acids: CASSLSQTRETQYF.

In its sample, this clonotype was seen many times. V gene TRBV29-1 combines with J gene TRBJ2-1; D call uncertain. This CDR3 contains 12 residues. Germline CDR1 and CDR2: SQVTM and ANQGSEA. The V end lost 4 bases, the J end lost 7 bases, and 11 bases lay between the germline ends. The CDR3 loop is CSVGVSENEQFF. The CDR3 nucleotides are TGCAGCGTTGGCGTCTCCGAGAATGAGCAGTTCTTC.

This clonotype appeared a few times. The rearrangement joins TRBV29-1 to TRBJ2-3; the D gene could be TRBD1 or TRBD2 (5 bases each). Trimming took off 2 bases at V and 2 bases at J, with 8 bases between the two ends. Germline CDR1 is SQVTM and CDR2 is ANQGSEA. This CDR3 has 13 residues. The CDR3 loop is CSVEWGNTDTQYF. CDR3 in DNA: TGCAGCGTTGAATGGGGGAACACAGATACGCAGTATTTT.

V gene TRBV9 combines with J gene TRBJ2-1, with 7 bases matching TRBD2. J lost 1 base, V lost 4 bases, and 5 bases had no gene match. The germline V gene encodes CDR1 SGDLS and CDR2 YYNGEE. The CDR3 spans 15 residues. CDR3 sequence reads: CASSIRDYSYNEQFF. In DNA form, the CDR3 reads TGTGCCAGCAGCATCCGGGACTATTCCTACAATGAGCAGTTCTTC.

The V call is TRBV20-1, the J call TRBJ2-5; D is possibly TRBD2 (6 bases). CDR1 DFQATT and CDR2 SNEGSKA come from the germline V gene (reference sequence). This CDR3 is 16 amino acids long. V lost 3 bases and J 1 base, leaving 18 bases between the germline ends. The CDR3 coding sequence is TGCAGTGCTAGGGAGGGAGCGGGCGATATCCAAGAGACCCAGTACTTC. As protein: CSAREGAGDIQETQYF.

The J gene is TRBJ1-2, the V gene TRBV19; D possibly corresponds to TRBD1 (6 bases). CDR1 and CDR2 from the germline V gene are LNHDA and SQIVND (reference sequence). The V gene lost 7 bases and the J gene lost 1 base, with 13 bases spanning the gap. CDR3 length equals 14 residues. The CDR3 region is CASNPRTDNYGYTF. CDR3 bases: TGTGCCAGTAACCCCCGGACAGATAACTATGGCTACACCTTC. Looking up the rest from reference TRBV19 and TRBJ1-2 gives the full variable domain: DGGITQSPKYLFRKEGQNVTLSCEQNLNHDAMYWYRQDPGQGLRLIYYSQIVNDFQKGDIAEGYSVSREKKESFPLTVTSAQKNPTAFYLCASNPRTDNYGYTFGSGTRLTVV.

This chain uses TRBV10-3 with TRBJ2-5, with D perhaps assigned TRBD1 or TRBD2 (5 bases each). V was trimmed by 2 bases and J by 5 bases, leaving 6 bases between them. This CDR3 is 12 amino acids long. From germline, CDR1 is ENHRY and CDR2 SYGVKD. As DNA, the CDR3 is TGTGCCATCAGTGAGGAGGGGGAGACCCAGTACTTC. This sequence encodes CAISEEGETQYF.

The chain recombines TRBV28 with TRBJ2-1; 8 bases line up with TRBD2. Trimming at V came to 4 bases and at J to 10 bases, leaving 15 bases not matched to a gene. CDR3 size: 16 residues. Germline V CDR1 and CDR2: MDHEN, SYDVKM. For the CDR3, the DNA is TGTGCCAGCAGTTATGGACTAGCCGAACGCACCTACGAGCAGTTCTTC. Protein product: CASSYGLAERTYEQFF.

The chain couples TRBV18 to TRBJ2-5; 7 bases match TRBD2. The DNA end is more similar to TRBJ2-7, so the J call may be wrong. The CDR3 is made up of 13 amino acids. CDR1 and CDR2 (germline): KGHSH, LQKENI. The CDR3 coding sequence is TGTGCCAGCTCACCGGGAGGGGAGGACGAGCAGTACTTC. This translates into CASSPGGEDEQYF.

The chain combines TRBV7-2 with TRBJ2-3; D perhaps matches TRBD2 (6 bases). Germline loops: CDR1 SGHTA, CDR2 FQGNSA. V was clipped by 1 base and J by 0 bases, with 8 bases between them. The CDR3 runs 15 residues. CDR3 in amino acids: CASSLELASTDTQYF. The CDR3 DNA follows: TGTGCCAGCAGCTTAGAACTAGCCAGCACAGATACGCAGTATTTT. Full variable domain (remainder filled in from reference TRBV7-2 and TRBJ2-3): GAGVSQSPSNKVTEKGKDVELRCDPISGHTALYWYRQSLGQGLEFLIYFQGNSAPDKSGLPSDRFSAERTGGSVSTLTIQRTQQEDSAVYLCASSLELASTDTQYFGPGTRLTVL.

This clonotype was counted a few times. V gene TRBV12-3 or TRBV12-4 combines with J gene TRBJ2-3; tentative D call: TRBD1 (6 bases). The ends were cut back, 6 bases at V and 3 bases at J, with 10 bases in the middle. The CDR3 has 13 residues. The CDR3 DNA reads TGTGCCAGCAGGCCAGGGGTGACAGATACGCAGTATTTT. Translating gives CASRPGVTDTQYF.

The chain links TRBV4-1 to TRBJ1-1; D unresolved. The CDR3 extends over 16 amino acids. Trimming shortened V by 3 bases and J by 0 bases, and 14 bases separated the two germline ends. CDR1 and CDR2 from the germline V gene are MGHRA and YSYEKL. CDR3 DNA sequence: TGCGCCAGCAGCCAGAGTGGTACGGGGATGAACACTGAAGCTTTCTTT. This gives the protein CASSQSGTGMNTEAFF.

This rearrangement joins TRBV2 to TRBJ2-1, with 8 bases aligning to TRBD1. The DNA end lines up better with TRBJ2-7; the J call may be wrong. Germline V CDR1 and CDR2: SNHLY, FYNNEI. CDR3 length: 13 amino acids. The CDR3 protein is CASTRDRYNEQYF. The DNA of the CDR3 is TGTGCCAGCACCCGGGACAGGTACAATGAGCAGTACTTC.

The chain joins TRBV2 to TRBJ1-2; no firm D call. Germline values: CDR1 SNHLY, CDR2 FYNNEI. Trimming removed 4 bases from V and 0 bases from J, with 9 bases in between. The CDR3 consists of 14 residues. CDR3 sequence: CASSAPASNYGYTF. CDR3 in DNA: TGTGCCAGCAGTGCCCCGGCGTCTAACTATGGCTACACCTTC.

The V gene is TRBV5-1, the J gene TRBJ2-7; 12 bases fit TRBD2. The end of the DNA fits TRBJ2-5 better, so the J call may be wrong. CDR3 length equals 18 residues. In germline, CDR1 is SGHRS, CDR2 YFSETQ. The CDR3 nucleotides read TGCGCCAGCAGCTTGGCCAAGACTAGCGGGGGAGTCTTAGAGACCCAGTACTTC. It specifies CASSLAKTSGGVLETQYF.